This TCR beta chain was captured by sequencing in a study of blood T cells in healthy people across ages. Donors ranged from 6 to 90 years old and were healthy Caucasians in Russia. Each sample yielded at least 5.5 micrograms of PBMC total RNA. A second about 7 to 11 cycle PCR used barcoded and J-beta primers. TCRdb fed the 5' RACE reads into MiXCR, producing one record per CDR3 protein. This table holds around 790,000 distinct CDR3 sequences, approximately 48% found once. Germline V CDR1 and CDR2: DFQATT, SNEGSKA (reference sequence). The CDR3 extends over 17 amino acids. Trimming took off 2 bases at V and 2 bases at J, with 20 bases between the two ends. As regards this clonotype: The antigen is not known.

Broader study findings: Unsorted PBMC input precluded a conclusive naive versus antigen-experienced comparison.

This receptor was obtained from a man in his sixties in good health. The genes are TRBV20-1 and TRBJ2-3; D possibly corresponds to TRBD1 (8 bases). Sequenced sample: blood. CDR3 nucleotides: TGCAGTGCTAGAAAAGGACAGGGAGGGGGGTACACAGATACGCAGTATTTT. It translates to CSARKGQGGGYTDTQYF.